The rows below give T cell receptor beta chains drawn from one sample of a study of CD8 T cells in ankylosing spondylitis. TCRdb re-called the 5' RACE reads with MiXCR, one entry per CDR3 protein. Found here are over 700,000 distinct CDR3 sequences, under 20% of them singletons; the top ten hold around 19%. The sample was blood, either unsorted or a sorted T cell fraction (not recorded which). The receptors derive from a male donor with ankylosing spondylitis. CDR3s include the opening cysteine and the closing phenylalanine or tryptophan. Fields, in order: V gene, D gene, clone size, J gene, CDR3 protein, CDR3 DNA. A D gene is named only where the DNA matches it firmly. Clone size is shown for a subset of rows, as once, few, many or a class of expanded clone.

V: TRBV7-8; D: NA; size: few; J: TRBJ1-1; CDR3: CASSLEGWANTEAFF; DNA: TGTGCCAGCAGCTTAGAGGGGTGGGCGAACACTGAAGCTTTCTTT
V: TRBV27; D: TRBD2; size: NA; J: TRBJ2-3; CDR3: CASSLSSGMYTDTQYF; DNA: TGTGCCAGCAGTTTATCTAGCGGGATGTACACAGATACGCAGTATTTT
V: TRBV4-2; D: NA; size: NA; J: TRBJ1-3; CDR3: CASSLQGESGNTIYF; DNA: TGTGCCAGCAGCCTACAGGGTGAATCTGGAAACACCATATATTTT
V: TRBV20-1; D: NA; size: NA; J: TRBJ2-3; CDR3: CSAKRQSSTDTQYF; DNA: TGCAGTGCCAAAAGACAGTCTAGCACAGATACGCAGTATTTT
V: TRBV19; D: TRBD2; size: NA; J: TRBJ2-5; CDR3: CASSKLAGTKETQYF; DNA: TGTGCCAGTAGTAAACTAGCGGGGACGAAAGAGACCCAGTACTTC
V: TRBV6-2/TRBV6-3; D: NA; size: few; J: TRBJ1-5; CDR3: CASSGSRRSFSNQPQHF; DNA: TGTGCCAGCAGTGGGTCAAGAAGGTCATTTAGCAATCAGCCCCAGCATTTT
V: TRBV24-1; D: TRBD1; size: few; J: TRBJ2-2; CDR3: CATTRTGDTGELFF; DNA: TGTGCCACCACCCGGACAGGGGACACCGGGGAGCTGTTTTTT
V: TRBV5-1; D: NA; size: few; J: TRBJ2-3; CDR3: CASSPSFGSTDTQYF; DNA: TGCGCCAGCAGCCCCTCCTTCGGTAGCACAGATACGCAGTATTTT
V: TRBV12-3/TRBV12-4; D: NA; size: NA; J: TRBJ2-7; CDR3: CASSLKGTSYEQYF; DNA: TGTGCCAGCAGTTTAAAGGGGACCTCCTACGAGCAGTACTTC
V: TRBV3-1; D: NA; size: NA; J: TRBJ1-2; CDR3: CASSRSGSTSHARSGYTF; DNA: TGTGCCAGCAGTCGATCAGGGTCGACTTCTCACGCAAGGAGCGGCTACACCTTC
V: TRBV6-4; D: TRBD2; size: NA; J: TRBJ2-3; CDR3: CASSAAGGHTDTQYF; DNA: TGTGCCAGCAGTGCAGCGGGGGGTCACACAGATACGCAGTATTTT
V: TRBV15; D: NA; size: NA; J: TRBJ2-7; CDR3: CATSRGGGQRNEQYF; DNA: TGTGCCACCAGCAGAGGAGGCGGACAGAGAAACGAGCAGTACTTC
V: TRBV27; D: NA; size: few; J: TRBJ1-2; CDR3: CASSSLTGIDGYTF; DNA: TGTGCCAGCAGTTCCCTAACGGGGATTGATGGCTACACCTTC
V: TRBV29-1; D: NA; size: NA; J: TRBJ2-6; CDR3: CSVESYGSGANVLTF; DNA: TGCAGCGTTGAATCCTACGGCTCTGGGGCCAACGTCCTGACTTTC
V: TRBV20-1; D: NA; size: NA; J: TRBJ2-3; CDR3: CSARVAPSTDTQYF; DNA: TGCAGTGCTAGAGTCGCGCCGAGCACAGATACGCAGTATTTT
V: TRBV6-2/TRBV6-3; D: NA; size: NA; J: TRBJ2-7; CDR3: CASSYGDAMEQYF; DNA: TGTGCCAGCAGTTACGGGGACGCCATGGAGCAGTACTTC
V: TRBV2; D: TRBD1; size: NA; J: TRBJ1-2; CDR3: CASSRGQGIGYTF; DNA: TGTGCCAGCAGTCGGGGACAGGGGATTGGCTACACCTTC
V: TRBV29-1; D: NA; size: NA; J: TRBJ1-3; CDR3: CSVEGDAGNTIYF; DNA: TGCAGCGTTGAGGGGGATGCTGGAAACACCATATATTTT
V: TRBV5-1; D: NA; size: NA; J: TRBJ2-1; CDR3: CASRGVLEQFF; DNA: TGCGCCAGCAGGGGGGTACTTGAGCAGTTCTTC
V: TRBV4-2; D: NA; size: NA; J: TRBJ1-2; CDR3: CASSPGPGGYTF; DNA: TGTGCCAGCAGCCCGGGACCCGGGGGCTACACCTTC
V: TRBV6-2/TRBV6-3; D: NA; size: NA; J: TRBJ2-1; CDR3: CASSWVTGVVEQFF; DNA: TGTGCCAGCAGTTGGGTGACGGGAGTTGTCGAGCAGTTCTTC
V: TRBV12-3/TRBV12-4; D: NA; size: NA; J: TRBJ1-5; CDR3: CASSPEPGLNNQPQHF; DNA: TGTGCCAGCAGTCCCGAACCGGGACTGAATAATCAGCCCCAGCATTTT
V: TRBV27; D: NA; size: few; J: TRBJ2-1; CDR3: CASSTRALYNEQFF; DNA: TGTGCCAGCTCCACCCGGGCTTTGTACAATGAGCAGTTCTTC
V: TRBV3-1; D: TRBD2; size: NA; J: TRBJ2-5; CDR3: CASSQTSGIGLETQYF; DNA: TGTGCCAGCAGCCAAACAAGCGGGATCGGATTAGAGACCCAGTACTTC
V: TRBV20-1; D: NA; size: NA; J: TRBJ2-2; CDR3: CSASRWGNTGELFF; DNA: TGCAGTGCTAGTCGGTGGGGGAACACCGGGGAGCTGTTTTTT
V: TRBV11-1; D: NA; size: few; J: TRBJ2-7; CDR3: CASSLEGDRYYEQYF; DNA: TGTGCCAGCAGCTTAGAAGGAGACAGGTACTACGAGCAGTACTTC
V: TRBV12-3/TRBV12-4; D: TRBD1; size: few; J: TRBJ1-2; CDR3: CASSLSQGARGYTF; DNA: TGTGCCAGCAGTTTGAGTCAGGGGGCGCGAGGCTACACCTTC
V: TRBV5-1; D: NA; size: few; J: TRBJ2-5; CDR3: CASSLEAATRKETQYF; DNA: TGCGCCAGCAGCTTGGAGGCGGCCACCCGTAAAGAGACCCAGTACTTC